This T cell receptor beta chain was identified during a study of blood T cell repertoires in COVID-19. Study in general: Collection of acute and convalescent COVID-19 samples took place in the United States, Italy and Spain. PBMCs, B-cell-depleted T cells, or T cells were the source of the cDNA or gDNA that made up the material.

As processed by the authors: It was from reference gene primer amplification that nucleated cell counts were estimated. Clones were read by immunoSEQ multiplex PCR, and TCRdb kept only the in-frame ones, dropping some. V and J calls and clone size follow that table, whereas D and trimming were derived from the DNA. The profile shows around 250,000 clones, roughly 82% of them singletons. Germline-derived CDR1 and CDR2 are MGHRA and YSYEKL. V was cut by 8 bases and J by 3 bases, with 16 bases left in between. The CDR3 length is 14 residues. The sample was peripheral blood. The genes are TRBV4-1 and TRBJ1-1; weak D call: TRBD1 (5 bases). The receptor's source is a man older than 75 with acute or convalescent COVID-19. CDR3 DNA: TGCGCCAGCGCGGCGGTTCCGGGGGACACTGAAGCTTTCTTT. Protein product: CASAAVPGDTEAFF.